The 32 T cell receptor beta chains presented below share a single source sample, sequenced in a study of control samples from healthy donors and cancer patients. Profiled with immunoSEQ multiplex PCR; TCRdb holds only in-frame clones, not every one. The sample carries approximately 230,000 clones, over 75% recorded once. Sequenced input: PBMCs. Receptor source: a woman between 55 and 75 years old with lung cancer.

V and J are TRBV19 and TRBJ2-3; 14 bases map to TRBD2. The CDR3 contains 16 residues. Germline V gene sequence: CDR1 LNHDA, CDR2 SQIVND (reference sequence). Germline trimming cut 9 bases from V and 1 base from J; bases unmatched to any gene: 6. CDR3 sequence: CASGLAGGVGTDTQYF. The CDR3 nucleotides are TGTGCCAGCGGACTAGCGGGAGGAGTGGGCACAGATACGCAGTATTTT. The full variable domain, with the rest looked up from reference TRBV19 and TRBJ2-3, is DGGITQSPKYLFRKEGQNVTLSCEQNLNHDAMYWYRQDPGQGLRLIYYSQIVNDFQKGDIAEGYSVSREKKESFPLTVTSAQKNPTAFYLCASGLAGGVGTDTQYFGPGTRLTVL.

The chain recombines TRBV4-1 with TRBJ2-1; possible D gene TRBD1, 5 bases. V shed 4 bases and J shed 7 bases, with 14 bases lying between them. There are 14 residues in the CDR3. Germline values: CDR1 MGHRA, CDR2 YSYEKL. This chain's CDR3 is CASSPRQGANEQFF. DNA of the CDR3: TGCGCCAGCAGCCCCCGACAAGGGGCAAATGAGCAGTTCTTC.

V usage is TRBV29-1 and J usage is TRBJ1-5; 7 bases are a match to TRBD1. The germline CDR1 and CDR2 sequences are SQVTM and ANQGSEA. The CDR3 loop spans 15 amino acids. V gave up 5 bases and J gave up 2 bases; unmatched junction bases: 9. As DNA, the CDR3 is TGCAGCGTTCGACAGGGAACTGGTGGCAATCAGCCCCAGCATTTT. Translation: CSVRQGTGGNQPQHF.

The chain has TRBV12-3 or TRBV12-4 and TRBJ2-3; D not resolved. V was trimmed by 6 bases and J by 4 bases, leaving 8 bases between them. CDR3 length equals 12 residues. The CDR3 bases are TGTGCCAGCAGCCATCCCCCAGATACGCAGTATTTT. The encoded protein is CASSHPPDTQYF.

The chain couples TRBV11-2 to TRBJ2-7; D perhaps matches TRBD1 (5 bases). Germline V gene data show CDR1 as SGHAT and CDR2 as FQNNGV. This CDR3 comprises 14 residues. Trimming shortened V by 1 base and J by 4 bases, and 11 bases separated the two germline ends. The CDR3 protein is CASSLGQGFYEQYF. CDR3 bases: TGTGCCAGCAGCTTAGGGCAGGGTTTTTACGAGCAGTACTTC.

The chain has TRBV5-1 and TRBJ1-6, with 7 bases that match TRBD1. This CDR3 region has 15 residues. Per the germline V gene, CDR1 is SGHRS and CDR2 is YFSETQ. J gave up 0 bases and V 6 bases, and 3 bases lay outside the gene matches. CDR3 DNA sequence: TGCGCCAGCACCCGGGACAGCTCCTATAATTCACCCCTCCACTTT. Translated: CASTRDSSYNSPLHF.

The J gene is TRBJ2-1, the V gene TRBV9, with TRBD2 matching 10 bases. The germline gives CDR1 SGDLS, CDR2 YYNGEE. CDR3 length equals 16 residues. Trimming cost V 2 bases and J 7 bases; bases outside gene matches: 9. CDR3 nucleotides: TGTGCCAGCAGCGTCCCCTGGGAAGCGGGAGGGAATGAGCAGTTCTTC. Translation: CASSVPWEAGGNEQFF.

The gene calls are TRBV2 and TRBJ2-5; 7 positions agree with TRBD1. Germline V gives CDR1 SNHLY, CDR2 FYNNEI. J was trimmed by 2 bases and V by 5 bases; bases with no gene match: 23. CDR3 length equals 20 residues. In DNA form, the CDR3 reads TGTGCCAGCAGTTGTACCTGTTCGTGCGGGCCGGGACAGCTACAAGAGACCCAGTACTTC. This encodes CASSCTCSCGPGQLQETQYF.

Comments on this clone: Compared with germline, one end of the junction differs, possibly owing to a read error. The gene calls are TRBV14 and TRBJ2-4, with 8 bases matching TRBD1. Germline V gene lookup returns CDR1 SGHDN and CDR2 FVKESK. The CDR3 consists of 13 residues. The DNA for the CDR3 is TGTGCCAGCAGCCAAGATTCGATAACAGGGGGAGACTTC. It is translated as CASSQDSITGGDF.

The chain joins TRBV15 to TRBJ1-5; D might be TRBD1 (5 bases). The CDR3 spans 14 residues. The germline V gene encodes CDR1 LNHNV and CDR2 YYDKDF (reference sequence). Trimming left V 8 bases short and J 2 bases short, with 13 bases between. CDR3 in amino acids: CATGAGLGNQPQHF. CDR3 in DNA: TGTGCCACCGGGGCGGGGCTAGGCAATCAGCCCCAGCATTTT.

The V and J genes are TRBV5-1 and TRBJ2-1; no reliable D call. Germline loops: CDR1 SGHRS, CDR2 YFSETQ. Trimming removed 0 bases from V and 4 bases from J, with 5 bases in between. The CDR3 sequence is 13 residues long. The CDR3 reads CASSLDGYNEQFF. The CDR3 nucleotides read TGCGCCAGCAGCTTGGACGGATACAATGAGCAGTTCTTC. The variable domain in full, with the rest retrieved from reference TRBV5-1 and TRBJ2-1, is KAGVTQTPRYLIKTRGQQVTLSCSPISGHRSVSWYQQTPGQGLQFLFEYFSETQRNKGNFPGRFSGRQFSNSRSEMNVSTLELGDSALYLCASSLDGYNEQFFGPGTRLTVL.

The V and J genes are TRBV5-1 and TRBJ2-5; D tentatively fits TRBD1 or TRBD2 (5 bases each). V gave up 4 bases and J gave up 5 bases, with 12 bases separating them. This CDR3 has 13 amino acids. The germline CDR1 and CDR2 sequences are SGHRS and YFSETQ. This chain's CDR3 is CASSGQGRETQYF. The CDR3 nucleotides are TGCGCCAGCAGCGGGCAGGGACGGGAGACCCAGTACTTC.

The chain couples TRBV18 to TRBJ2-1; D not certain. V dropped 6 bases and J dropped 8 bases, with 8 bases sitting between them. The CDR3 sequence is 11 residues long. Germline CDR1 KGHSH, CDR2 LQKENI. The CDR3 is CASSPGYEQFF. In nucleotides, the CDR3 is TGTGCCAGCTCTCCCGGCTATGAGCAGTTCTTC.

This chain uses TRBV15 with TRBJ2-1; possible D gene TRBD1, 6 bases. Germline V gene lookup returns CDR1 LNHNV and CDR2 YYDKDF (reference sequence). Trimming left V 5 bases short and J 8 bases short, with 19 bases between. The CDR3 covers 15 residues. The CDR3 loop is CATSPRGGGLDEQFF. The CDR3 coding sequence is TGTGCCACCAGCCCCAGGGGCGGCGGTCTGGATGAGCAGTTCTTC.

The V and J genes are TRBV6-2 or TRBV6-3 and TRBJ2-1; a possible D gene is TRBD1 (6 bases). V lost 2 bases to trimming and J lost 9 bases, with 17 bases between them. The CDR3 is 15 residues long. Germline loops: CDR1 MNHEY, CDR2 SVGEGT. CDR3 region: CASSYVSTGGGEQFF. The CDR3 region has the DNA TGTGCCAGCAGTTACGTGTCGACTGGGGGCGGTGAGCAGTTCTTC.

The CDR3 loop is CASSIGGAGQGNSPLHF. CDR3 nucleotide sequence: TGTGCCAGTAGTATAGGAGGAGCGGGACAGGGGAATTCACCCCTCCACTTT. The rearrangement uses TRBV19 and TRBJ1-6, with 10 bases aligning to TRBD1. The CDR3 contains 17 residues. Germline V CDR1 and CDR2: LNHDA, SQIVND (reference sequence). The ends lost 1 base at V and 7 bases at J; junction bases unmatched: 7.

This chain joins TRBV9 and TRBJ1-2, with TRBD1 as a possible D gene (5 bases). CDR3 length: 14 residues. Per germline, CDR1 SGDLS and CDR2 YYNGEE. V was cut by 3 bases and J by 2 bases, with 11 bases left in between. CDR3 bases: TGTGCCAGCAGCGCAGCCGGGGGGAACTATGGCTACACCTTC. Encoded protein: CASSAAGGNYGYTF.

The rearrangement joins TRBV28 to TRBJ1-2; D is undetermined. Deletions cut 3 bases from V and 0 bases from J, with 2 bases between. CDR1 is MDHEN, CDR2 SYDVKM, per germline. There are 12 residues in the CDR3. This chain's CDR3 is CASSLANYGYTF. The CDR3 bases are TGTGCCAGCAGTTTGGCTAACTATGGCTACACCTTC.

This clone was counted a single time. The rearrangement joins TRBV18 to TRBJ2-1; 11 bases map to TRBD1. The CDR3 extends over 15 amino acids. Looked up from germline, CDR1 is KGHSH and CDR2 is LQKENI. V shed 4 bases and J 3 bases; nucleotides not matched to a gene: 2. CDR3 in amino acids: CASSRGQGDYNEQFF. CDR3 sequence (DNA): TGTGCCAGCTCACGGGGACAGGGGGACTACAATGAGCAGTTCTTC. The full variable domain, in which reference TRBV18 and TRBJ2-1 provide the parts outside the CDR3, is NAGVMQNPRHLVRRRGQEARLRCSPMKGHSHVYWYRQLPEEGLKFMVYLQKENIIDESGMPKERFSAEFPKEGPSILRIQQVVRGDSAAYFCASSRGQGDYNEQFFGPGTRLTVL.

The V and J genes are TRBV19 and TRBJ1-6; D remains unclear. Germline V gene data show CDR1 as LNHDA and CDR2 as SQIVND (reference sequence). Trimming took 0 bases from V and 10 from J, leaving 16 bases between them. The CDR3 is made up of 16 amino acids. The CDR3 spells CASSIDTGAQGSPLHF. The CDR3, as DNA: TGTGCCAGTAGTATAGACACGGGAGCACAAGGCTCACCCCTCCACTTT.

The chain employs TRBV7-8 and TRBJ2-1, with D possibly being TRBD2 (7 bases). V was clipped by 7 bases and J by 12 bases, with 19 bases between them. This CDR3 comprises 13 residues. In germline, CDR1 is SGHVS, CDR2 FQNEAQ. CDR3 bases: TGTGCCAGCACCTTGACTTCCGGGGGGCCGCAGTTCTTC. Residues: CASTLTSGGPQFF.

The chain joins TRBV19 to TRBJ2-1; 8 positions match TRBD2. Germline V gene sequence: CDR1 LNHDA, CDR2 SQIVND (reference sequence). This CDR3 has 13 amino acids. The trim removed 7 bases at V and 6 bases at J, leaving 5 bases unmatched. Written as DNA, the CDR3 is TGTGCCAGTAAGGGACTAGGCTCCAATGAGCAGTTCTTC. This codes for CASKGLGSNEQFF. Looking up the rest from reference TRBV19 and TRBJ2-1 gives the full variable domain: DGGITQSPKYLFRKEGQNVTLSCEQNLNHDAMYWYRQDPGQGLRLIYYSQIVNDFQKGDIAEGYSVSREKKESFPLTVTSAQKNPTAFYLCASKGLGSNEQFFGPGTRLTVL.

This clone has just one count. The chain couples TRBV7-2 to TRBJ1-1; D perhaps matches TRBD1 (5 bases). CDR3 length: 15 amino acids. Looked up from germline, CDR1 is SGHTA and CDR2 is FQGNSA. Deletions cut 1 base from V and 5 bases from J, with 14 bases between. CDR3 sequence (DNA): TGTGCCAGCAGCTTAGATAAGGGGCGGAGAACTGAAGCTTTCTTT. Translating gives CASSLDKGRRTEAFF. Combining the CDR3 with reference TRBV7-2 and TRBJ1-1 gives the whole variable domain GAGVSQSPSNKVTEKGKDVELRCDPISGHTALYWYRQSLGQGLEFLIYFQGNSAPDKSGLPSDRFSAERTGGSVSTLTIQRTQQEDSAVYLCASSLDKGRRTEAFFGQGTRLTVV.

The chain joins TRBV3-1 (or the pseudogene TRBV3-2) to TRBJ1-4, with D uncertain. Trimming stripped 4 bases from V and 5 bases from J, with 17 bases between. The CDR3 loop spans 16 amino acids. Germline loops: CDR1 LGHDT, CDR2 YNNKEL (reference sequence). This CDR3 reads CASSPLNIRVNEKLFF. The CDR3 coding sequence is TGTGCCAGCAGCCCCCTAAATATCCGGGTGAATGAAAAACTGTTTTTT.

The chain uses TRBV3-1 (or the pseudogene TRBV3-2) and TRBJ2-2, with TRBD2 matching 10 bases. Trimming at V came to 3 bases and at J to 1 base, leaving 5 bases not matched to a gene. The CDR3 consists of 17 residues. Germline V gene data show CDR1 as LGHDT and CDR2 as YNNKEL (reference sequence). The CDR3 spells CASSQLEREGNTGELFF. As DNA, the CDR3 is TGTGCCAGCAGCCAGCTCGAGCGGGAGGGGAACACCGGGGAGCTGTTTTTT.

V gene TRBV10-3 combines with J gene TRBJ2-5; 8 nucleotides match TRBD1. The CDR3 covers 16 residues. The germline gives CDR1 ENHRY, CDR2 SYGVKD. Unmatched junction bases numbered 18, after V lost 10 bases and J lost 5 bases. The CDR3 DNA follows: TGTGCCACCCGGGACACCCAGGGGGCCCGGCGGGAGACCCAGTACTTC. Its translation is CATRDTQGARRETQYF.

This chain joins TRBV6-2 or TRBV6-3 and TRBJ2-5; D is undetermined. Per germline, CDR1 MNHEY and CDR2 SVGEGT. V lost 6 bases and J 2 bases, leaving 13 bases between the germline ends. The length of the CDR3 is 14 residues. CDR3 in amino acids: CASRYTSVQETQYF. As DNA, the CDR3 is TGTGCCAGCAGATACACCTCGGTACAAGAGACCCAGTACTTC.

This clone occurred many times. This chain joins TRBV2 and TRBJ1-2; D not certain. This CDR3 is built from 14 residues. V lost 5 bases and J lost 3, with 13 bases in between. Germline CDR1 reads SNHLY; CDR2 reads FYNNEI. CDR3 residues: CASSTLMEDYGYTF. The CDR3 DNA sequence: TGTGCCAGCAGTACCTTAATGGAAGACTATGGCTACACCTTC.

The chain is built from TRBV7-3 and TRBJ2-5, with a tentative D call TRBD1 (5 bases). V shed 4 bases and J shed 5 bases, with 8 bases lying between them. The CDR3 length is 12 residues. Germline V gene lookup returns CDR1 SGHTA and CDR2 FQGTGA. The CDR3 loop reads CASSYGAETQYF. CDR3 nucleotide sequence: TGTGCCAGCAGCTATGGGGCGGAGACCCAGTACTTC.

Written as DNA, the CDR3 is TGTGCCAGCACCCCTCGCGTTGGGGTAAACTATGGCTACACCTTC. This encodes CASTPRVGVNYGYTF. This chain connects TRBV2 to TRBJ1-2, with D unresolved. This CDR3 spans 15 amino acids. The germline gives CDR1 SNHLY, CDR2 FYNNEI. Trimming removed 7 bases at V and 2 bases at J, with 17 bases between.

Only one count was recorded for this clone. A much larger clone lies a single base off, so this may be a read error. DNA of the CDR3: TGTGCCAGCAGCTTGGGGTCTAATGAAAAACTGTTTTTT. It encodes CASSLGSNEKLFF. The chain joins TRBV5-5 to TRBJ1-4; D call uncertain. Trimming took off 0 bases at V and 3 bases at J, with 3 bases between the two ends. Germline-derived CDR1 and CDR2 are SGHKS and YYEKEE (reference sequence). The CDR3 spans 13 residues.

The gene calls are TRBV3-1 (or the pseudogene TRBV3-2) and TRBJ1-6, with D possibly being TRBD1 (5 bases). The V and J ends lost 0 bases and 6 bases respectively, with 6 bases between them. The CDR3 sequence is 14 residues long. The germline CDR1 and CDR2 sequences are LGHDT and YNNKEL (reference sequence). The CDR3 protein is CASSQEGRNSPLHF. CDR3 nucleotides: TGTGCCAGCAGCCAAGAGGGACGTAATTCACCCCTCCACTTT.